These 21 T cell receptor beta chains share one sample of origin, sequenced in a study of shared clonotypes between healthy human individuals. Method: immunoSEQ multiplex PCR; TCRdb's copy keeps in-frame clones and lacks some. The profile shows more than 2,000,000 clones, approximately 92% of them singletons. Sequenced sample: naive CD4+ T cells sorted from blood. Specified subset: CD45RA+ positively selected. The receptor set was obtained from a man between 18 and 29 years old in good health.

The CDR3 loop reads CAWSQYRGTNEKLFF. CDR3 nucleotides: TGTGCCTGGAGCCAATACAGGGGCACTAATGAAAAACTGTTTTTT. The rearrangement links TRBV30 to TRBJ1-4, with 7 nucleotides matching TRBD1. Germline trimming cut 3 bases from V and 2 bases from J; bases unmatched to any gene: 6. The germline V gene has CDR1 GTSNPN and CDR2 SVGIG (reference sequence). The CDR3 covers 15 residues.

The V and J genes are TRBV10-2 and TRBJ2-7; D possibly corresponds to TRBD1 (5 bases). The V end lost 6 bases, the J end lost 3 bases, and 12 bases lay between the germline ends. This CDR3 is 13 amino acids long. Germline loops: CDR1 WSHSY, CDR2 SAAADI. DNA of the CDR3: TGCGCCAGCAGGAGACAGACCTACTACGAGCAGTACTTC. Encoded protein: CASRRQTYYEQYF.

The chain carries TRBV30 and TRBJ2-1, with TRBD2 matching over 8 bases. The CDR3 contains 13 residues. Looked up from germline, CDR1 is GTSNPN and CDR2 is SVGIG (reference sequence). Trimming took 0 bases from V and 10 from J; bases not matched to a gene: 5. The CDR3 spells CAWSVDLAGEQFF. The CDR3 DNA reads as TGTGCCTGGAGTGTAGACTTAGCGGGGGAGCAGTTCTTC. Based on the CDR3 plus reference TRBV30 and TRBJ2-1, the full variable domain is SQTIHQWPATLVQPVGSPLSLECTVEGTSNPNLYWYRQAAGRGLQLLFYSVGIGQISSEVPQNLSASRPQDRQFILSSKKLLLSDSGFYLCAWSVDLAGEQFFGPGTRLTVL.

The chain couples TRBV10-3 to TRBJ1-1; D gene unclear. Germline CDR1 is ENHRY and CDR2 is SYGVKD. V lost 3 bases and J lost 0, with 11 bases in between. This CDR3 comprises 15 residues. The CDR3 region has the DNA TGTGCCATCAGTGAAGACGGAATTCTGAACACTGAAGCTTTCTTT. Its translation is CAISEDGILNTEAFF.

The CDR3 region has the DNA TGTGCCAGCAGTTATGGGGCCCGGGGGCCCCAGCATTTT. Translation: CASSYGARGPQHF. The gene calls are TRBV27 and TRBJ1-5; D perhaps matches TRBD1 (5 bases). The CDR3 sequence is 13 residues long. The V gene lost 4 bases and the J gene lost 9 bases, with 13 bases spanning the gap. Germline values: CDR1 MNHEY, CDR2 SMNVEV (reference sequence).

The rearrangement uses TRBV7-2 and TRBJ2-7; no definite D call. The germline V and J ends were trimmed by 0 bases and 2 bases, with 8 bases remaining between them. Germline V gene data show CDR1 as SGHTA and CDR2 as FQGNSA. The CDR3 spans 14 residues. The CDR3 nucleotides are TGTGCCAGCAGCTTAGCCCAGGTCACCTACGAGCAGTACTTC. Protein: CASSLAQVTYEQYF.

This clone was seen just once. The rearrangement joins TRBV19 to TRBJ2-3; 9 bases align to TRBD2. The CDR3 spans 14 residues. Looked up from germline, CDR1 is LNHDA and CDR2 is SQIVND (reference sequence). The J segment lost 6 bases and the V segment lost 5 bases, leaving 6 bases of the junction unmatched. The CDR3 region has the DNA TGTGCCAGTAGTTCTAGCGGGGTAGCGGATACGCAGTATTTT. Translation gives CASSSSGVADTQYF.

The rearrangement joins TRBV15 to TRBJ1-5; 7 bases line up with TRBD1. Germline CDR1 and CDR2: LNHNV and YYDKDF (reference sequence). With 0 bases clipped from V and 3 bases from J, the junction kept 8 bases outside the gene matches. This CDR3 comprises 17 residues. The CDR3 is CATSRDRQGVSNQPQHF. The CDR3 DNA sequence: TGTGCCACCAGCAGAGATAGGCAGGGGGTCTCCAATCAGCCCCAGCATTTT. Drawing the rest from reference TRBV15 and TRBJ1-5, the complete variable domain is DAMVIQNPRYQVTQFGKPVTLSCSQTLNHNVMYWYQQKSSQAPKLLFHYYDKDFNNEADTPDNFQSRRPNTSFCFLDIRSPGLGDTAMYLCATSRDRQGVSNQPQHFGDGTRLSIL.

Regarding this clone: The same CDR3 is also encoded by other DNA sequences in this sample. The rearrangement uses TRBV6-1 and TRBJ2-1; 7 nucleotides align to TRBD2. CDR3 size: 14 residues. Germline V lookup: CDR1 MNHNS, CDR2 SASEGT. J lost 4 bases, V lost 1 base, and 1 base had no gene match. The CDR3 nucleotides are TGTGCCAGCAGTGAAGGACTAGCTTACAATGAGCAGTTCTTC. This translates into CASSEGLAYNEQFF.

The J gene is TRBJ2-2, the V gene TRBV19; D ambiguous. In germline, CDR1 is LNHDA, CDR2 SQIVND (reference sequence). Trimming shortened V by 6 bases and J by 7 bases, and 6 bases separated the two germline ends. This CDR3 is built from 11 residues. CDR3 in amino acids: CASSLIGELFF. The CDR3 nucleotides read TGTGCCAGTAGCCTAATCGGGGAGCTGTTTTTT.

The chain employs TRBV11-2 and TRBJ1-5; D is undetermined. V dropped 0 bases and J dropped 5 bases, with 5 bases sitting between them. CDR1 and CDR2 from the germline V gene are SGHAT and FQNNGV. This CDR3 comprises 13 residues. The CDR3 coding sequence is TGTGCCAGCAGCTTAGAGGTTTATCAGCCCCAGCATTTT. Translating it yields CASSLEVYQPQHF.

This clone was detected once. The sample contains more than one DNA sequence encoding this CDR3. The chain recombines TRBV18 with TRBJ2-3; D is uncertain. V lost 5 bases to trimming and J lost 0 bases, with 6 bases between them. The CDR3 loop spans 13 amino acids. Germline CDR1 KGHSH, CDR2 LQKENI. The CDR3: CASSGTSTDTQYF. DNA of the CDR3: TGTGCCAGCTCAGGTACTAGCACAGATACGCAGTATTTT.

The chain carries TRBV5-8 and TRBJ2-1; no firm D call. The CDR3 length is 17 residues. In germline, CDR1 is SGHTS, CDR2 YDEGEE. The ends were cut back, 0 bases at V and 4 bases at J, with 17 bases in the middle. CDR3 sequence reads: CASSLARRRRSYNEQFF. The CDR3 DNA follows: TGTGCCAGCAGCTTGGCCCGGCGGAGACGGTCTTACAATGAGCAGTTCTTC.

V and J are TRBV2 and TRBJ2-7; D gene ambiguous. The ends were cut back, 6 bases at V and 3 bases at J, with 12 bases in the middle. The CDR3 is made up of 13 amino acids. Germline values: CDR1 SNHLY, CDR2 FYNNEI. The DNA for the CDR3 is TGTGCCAGCAGCGCCCGGGTCTACTACGAGCAGTACTTC. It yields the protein CASSARVYYEQYF.

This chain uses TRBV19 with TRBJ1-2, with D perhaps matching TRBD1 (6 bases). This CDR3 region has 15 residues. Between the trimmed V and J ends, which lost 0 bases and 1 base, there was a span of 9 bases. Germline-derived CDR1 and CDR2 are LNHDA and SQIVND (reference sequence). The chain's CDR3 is CASSIDAQGNYGYTF. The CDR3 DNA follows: TGTGCCAGTAGTATAGACGCACAGGGTAACTATGGCTACACCTTC.

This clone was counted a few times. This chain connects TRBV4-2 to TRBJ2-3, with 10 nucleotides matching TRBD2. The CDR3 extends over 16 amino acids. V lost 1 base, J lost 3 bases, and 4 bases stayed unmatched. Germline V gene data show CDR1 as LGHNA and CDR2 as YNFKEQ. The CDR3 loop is CASSQGASGGTDTQYF. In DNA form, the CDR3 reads TGTGCCAGCAGCCAAGGGGCTAGCGGGGGTACAGATACGCAGTATTTT.

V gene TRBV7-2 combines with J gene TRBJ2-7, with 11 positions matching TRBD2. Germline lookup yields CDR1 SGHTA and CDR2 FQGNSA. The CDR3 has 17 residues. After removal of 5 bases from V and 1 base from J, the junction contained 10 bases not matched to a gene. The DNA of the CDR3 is TGTGCCAGCAGCCCAACTAGCGGGAGTTACGCATCCTACGAGCAGTACTTC. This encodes CASSPTSGSYASYEQYF.

The CDR3 DNA reads TGCGCCAGCAGTGATAGCGGCGGCTTAAAGCAGTACTTC. This sequence encodes CASSDSGGLKQYF. This rearrangement joins TRBV10-1 to TRBJ2-7; maybe TRBD2 (6 bases). This CDR3 is built from 13 residues. Trimming took 3 bases from V and 8 from J, leaving 14 bases between them. Germline V gene sequence: CDR1 WNHNN, CDR2 SYGVQD (reference sequence).

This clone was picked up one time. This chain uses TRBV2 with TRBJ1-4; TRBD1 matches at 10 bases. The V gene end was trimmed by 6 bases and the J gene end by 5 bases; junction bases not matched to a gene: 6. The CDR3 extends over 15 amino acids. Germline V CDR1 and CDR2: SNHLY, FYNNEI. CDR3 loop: CASRGTGALNEKLFF. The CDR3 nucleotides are TGTGCCAGCAGGGGGACAGGGGCCCTAAATGAAAAACTGTTTTTT.

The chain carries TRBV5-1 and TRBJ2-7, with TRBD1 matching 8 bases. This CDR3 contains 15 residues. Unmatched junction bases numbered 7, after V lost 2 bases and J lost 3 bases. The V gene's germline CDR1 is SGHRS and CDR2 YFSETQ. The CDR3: CASSLVAQGVYEQYF. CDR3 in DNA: TGCGCCAGCAGCTTAGTGGCACAGGGGGTCTACGAGCAGTACTTC.

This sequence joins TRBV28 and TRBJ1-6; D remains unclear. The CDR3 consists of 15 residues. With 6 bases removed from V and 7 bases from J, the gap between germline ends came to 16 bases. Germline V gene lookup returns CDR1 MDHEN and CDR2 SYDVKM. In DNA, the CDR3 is TGTGCCAGCAGACCCTATGAAATGGGGAATTCACCCCTCCACTTT. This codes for CASRPYEMGNSPLHF.